The next 8 T cell receptor beta chains were all read from a single sample in a study of cytomegalovirus exposure and HLA in healthy donors. PCR amplification relied on 60 Vbeta primers (plus 13 Jbeta primers). TCRdb keeps only in-frame clones here, not all; method: immunoSEQ multiplex PCR. The repertoire has approximately 87,000 clones, 84% of them found once; the top ten carry about 5.6%. Sequenced material: PBMCs. Source of these receptors: a woman aged 18-30 years in good health and CMV-seropositive.

For this clone: The sample holds other DNA sequences that translate to the same CDR3. The chain carries TRBV18 and TRBJ2-3; D not resolved. The CDR3 covers 12 residues. Germline V gene data show CDR1 as KGHSH and CDR2 as LQKENI. V dropped 2 bases and J dropped 4 bases, with 4 bases sitting between them. CDR3 nucleotide sequence: TGTGCCAGCTCACCATATTCAGATACGCAGTATTTT. Residues: CASSPYSDTQYF.

This clone was observed once. CDR3 region: CASSAGGSTDTQYF. The CDR3 region has the DNA TGTGCCAGCTCCGCGGGGGGTAGCACAGATACGCAGTATTTT. V is TRBV6-4 and J is TRBJ2-3, with TRBD2 identical over 8 bases. J gave up 0 bases and V 8 bases, and 4 bases lay outside the gene matches. Germline loops: CDR1 MRHNA, CDR2 SNTAGT. There are 14 residues in the CDR3.

The chain uses TRBV20-1 and TRBJ1-1; D is ambiguous. This CDR3 spans 11 amino acids. Trimming removed 3 bases at V and 6 bases at J, with 8 bases between. The germline V gene encodes CDR1 DFQATT and CDR2 SNEGSKA (reference sequence). The CDR3 here is CSASSMSEAFF. The CDR3, as DNA: TGCAGTGCTAGTAGTATGTCTGAAGCTTTCTTT.

The chain links TRBV5-1 to TRBJ2-5; 9 positions agree with TRBD1. In germline, CDR1 is SGHRS, CDR2 YFSETQ. The length of the CDR3 is 15 residues. J gave up 0 bases and V 2 bases, and 2 bases lay outside the gene matches. Here the CDR3 reads CASSFWDRDQETQYF. The DNA for the CDR3 is TGCGCCAGCAGCTTTTGGGACAGGGACCAAGAGACCCAGTACTTC.

The V gene is TRBV19, the J gene TRBJ2-1; 7 nucleotides match TRBD1. The V segment lost 0 bases and the J segment 12 bases; nucleotides outside the gene matches: 5. The CDR3 runs 13 residues. Germline V gene sequence: CDR1 LNHDA, CDR2 SQIVND (reference sequence). CDR3 nucleotides: TGTGCCAGTAGTATAGATCGGGACAGCCGGCAGTTCTTC. Encoded protein: CASSIDRDSRQFF.

V gene TRBV2 combines with J gene TRBJ2-7; TRBD1 matches at 7 bases. Per germline, CDR1 SNHLY and CDR2 FYNNEI. This CDR3 is built from 15 residues. Trimming cost V 4 bases and J 3 bases; bases outside gene matches: 9. CDR3 in amino acids: CASSVRGGQFYEQYF. CDR3 coding DNA: TGTGCCAGCAGTGTACGTGGGGGACAGTTCTACGAGCAGTACTTC.

The chain combines TRBV27 with TRBJ2-2; perhaps TRBD2 as D (6 bases). CDR1 is MNHEY, CDR2 SMNVEV, per germline (reference sequence). Trimming removed 5 bases at V and 6 bases at J, with 13 bases between. This CDR3 has 14 amino acids. DNA for the CDR3: TGTGCCAGCAGTCCGACTAGTTTGGCCGGGGAGCTGTTTTTT. The encoded protein is CASSPTSLAGELFF.

The V gene is TRBV9, the J gene TRBJ2-3, with D possibly TRBD2 on 7 matching bases. V was pared by 4 bases and J by 0 bases, with 18 bases between. The germline CDR1 and CDR2 sequences are SGDLS and YYNGEE. The CDR3 is 17 residues long. The CDR3 DNA sequence: TGTGCCAGCAGCCCGCCCCCGGCGGGGGCCAGCACAGATACGCAGTATTTT. It yields the protein CASSPPPAGASTDTQYF.